This T cell receptor beta chain was sequenced in a study of T cells in Graves' hyperthyroidism and ophthalmopathy (dated by TCRdb to about 2019). A note on the overall study: Peripheral blood was sampled at the time of initial diagnosis, prior to any treatment. The paper reports TCR Vbeta CDR3 sequencing of roughly 140 peripheral blood samples: around 41 ophthalmopathy, around 80 hyperthyroidism and around 17 progressor patients. To identify distinguishing TCR V-J signatures, a discovery cohort of around 100 patients was used, comprising 43 with Graves' ophthalmopathy and around 57 with stable Graves' hyperthyroidism. In addition, the study compared T-cell repertoires in thyroid tissue and in blood from about 6 Graves' hyperthyroidism patients. Following sampling, methimazole starting at 30 mg daily was given to hyperthyroidism patients, and high-dose intravenous methylprednisolone was given to ophthalmopathy patients. For training and testing, the 95 to 100 patients in the discovery cohort were randomly divided in a 7:3 ratio. Prospective prediction of ophthalmopathy was tested in an independent validation cohort of 18 to 20 hyperthyroidism patients and some 17 patients who later progressed to ophthalmopathy.

This clonotype occurred many times. The antigen this receptor binds is unknown. The input lacks base qualities; no much larger clone sits a single base away. V sheds 5 bases and J sheds 3 bases, leaving 10 bases between their ends. There are 13 amino acids in the CDR3, from cysteine to phenylalanine inclusive. The DNA shown is the 39-base CDR3, in frame from base 1. From the germline V gene, CDR1 is SGHVS and CDR2 is FQNEAQ. The paper's findings and limits, for the study overall: No statistical method was used to set the sample size in advance, and investigators knew the group allocation. During validation, the model predicted progression to ophthalmopathy a median of about 6.3 months ahead of onset, with just under 71% sensitivity and more than 72% specificity. Most expanded thyroid clonotypes (frequency above 0.001) were also found in blood, which suggests that blood repertoires may mirror thyroid immune responses. Ophthalmopathy was separated from stable hyperthyroidism by a 13 V-J signature model, with 85% to 90% sensitivity and about 81% specificity obtained in cross-validation and 80%/75% obtained in testing.

The TCR beta CDR3 regions were amplified from RNA transcripts. The first round of RT-PCR for the TCR CDR3 was performed with the HTBI primer set and the Qiagen OneStep RT-PCR kit. A second multiplex PCR round built the libraries, followed by size selection and purification. Paired-end sequencing of the libraries was performed with 100 bp reads on an Illumina HiSeq2000. Concerning the study's data processing: SOAPnuke was used to process the raw data, removing reads that contained adapters or uncalled bases, had a mean Phred below 15, or lacked an exact match to the constant primer or identifier. COPE v1.2.5 was used to merge the high-quality paired reads, and each unique nucleotide sequence was defined as a clonotype. MiTCR v1.1 was used to align the clonotypes against IMGT TRBV, TRBD and TRBJ reference segments. Analysis was restricted to V-J combinations with a frequency above 0.0001, which covered about 99% of repertoires. A TCS score was defined as the ratio between F50 (clonal expansion) and ExV (chaos), using BLOSUM62-based TCRdist between CDR3 peptides within each V-J. Welch's t-statistics and random forest reduced around 520 V-J features to 13, which were used in a naive Bayes classifier (R e1071). TCRdb reprocessed the public reads (quality trimming at Q25 with fastp, clone calling with MiXCR) and kept in-frame beta chains. Each CDR3 protein gets just one entry, which takes the most common genes and DNA from the rows behind it. Here the V and J calls rest on TCRdb's processing, not on the authors' analysis. The sample profile shows under 350,000 distinct CDR3 sequences; less than 30% of them were found once. The ten most abundant clones make up approximately 25% of the sample.

Hyperthyroidism patients were newly diagnosed, with disease duration under 2 months, and aged 18 to 65 years. Any patient with an uncontrolled infection, another autoimmune disease, pregnancy or lactation was excluded. Diagnoses were established on the basis of clinical symptoms, serum thyroxine and TRAb, thyroid ultrasound, and orbital computed tomography. Blood from progressor patients was collected at the time of first diagnosis with hyperthyroidism, before any ophthalmopathy symptoms had appeared. PBMCs were separated from 10 ml of fresh peripheral blood using Ficoll-Paque density gradient centrifugation. Patients classed as progressors first received a Graves' hyperthyroidism diagnosis and then went on to develop ophthalmopathy during follow-up. Total RNA was extracted with Trizol reagent, and quality was checked on an Agilent 2100 Bioanalyzer.

The V and J genes are TRBV7-8 and TRBJ2-5, with the D call tentatively TRBD1 or TRBD2, each fitting 5 bases. This clonotype was obtained from a man aged 35-49 years with Graves' hyperthyroidism that later progressed to Graves' ophthalmopathy. Source material: blood. In nucleotide form, the sequence is TGTGCCAGCAGCGAGGGGCAAAAAGAGACCCAGTACTTC. Its protein product is CASSEGQKETQYF.